The 21 T cell receptor beta chains below come from one sample, sequenced in a study of human T cells and chemical hapten exposure. Time point here: pre-sensitization, week 0. Treatment specified: therapeutic diphenylcyclopropenone sensitization with weekly scalp DPC. TCRdb recomputed calls from the RACE reads with MiXCR, one row per CDR3 protein. The table includes 35,000 to 50,000 distinct CDR3 sequences, 10% detected once. The sequenced sample was whole blood, obtained in connection with sensitization to the hapten diphenylcyclopropenone (DPC). The origin of the receptors is a man aged 30-40 years with alopecia areata. Some clones in this sample may be carry-over from other donors' samples.

This clonotype turned up a few times. J is TRBJ1-2 and V is TRBV29-1; a possible D gene is TRBD1 (6 bases). The germline V gene has CDR1 SQVTM and CDR2 ANQGSEA. The CDR3 sequence is 12 residues long. V gave up 6 bases and J gave up 12 bases, with 20 bases separating them. The DNA of the CDR3 is TGCAGCGTCATAGGGGACAAGTTTCCCCACACCTTC. Translating gives CSVIGDKFPHTF.

The chain has TRBV20-1 and TRBJ2-7, with 7 bases identical to TRBD2. Germline assignment: CDR1 DFQATT and CDR2 SNEGSKA (reference sequence). This CDR3 is built from 13 residues. V was pared by 6 bases and J by 2 bases, with 7 bases of the junction left unmatched. The CDR3 loop reads CSAKSGLAYEQYV. The CDR3 DNA is TGCAGTGCAAAAAGCGGACTAGCCTACGAGCAGTACGTC.

At least ten counts were recorded for this clonotype. This chain connects TRBV20-1 to TRBJ2-7; the D gene is possibly TRBD2 (6 bases). This CDR3 comprises 12 residues. Germline lookup yields CDR1 DFQATT and CDR2 SNEGSKA (reference sequence). The V end lost 6 bases, the J end lost 7 bases, and 16 bases lay between the germline ends. CDR3 loop: CSARGSSLEQYF. In nucleotides, the CDR3 is TGCAGTGCCCGGGGGTCCTCTCTAGAGCAGTACTTC.

CDR3 coding DNA: TGTGCCAGCAGCTTAGCAGGGAGGGGAGACGGCTACACCTTC. Its protein product is CASSLAGRGDGYTF. The chain recombines TRBV7-9 with TRBJ1-2; possibly TRBD1 for D (5 bases). The CDR3 extends over 14 amino acids. CDR1 is SEHNR, CDR2 FQNEAQ, per germline (reference sequence). Trimming stripped 0 bases from V and 8 bases from J, with 13 bases between.

The genes are TRBV5-4 and TRBJ1-5, with D perhaps TRBD1 (6 bases). Germline lookup yields CDR1 SGHNT and CDR2 YYREEE (reference sequence). V gave up 4 bases and J gave up 4 bases, with 9 bases separating them. The CDR3 covers 13 residues. The CDR3 bases are TGTGCCAGCAGCATCCAGGGGAATCAGCCCCAGCATTTT. It translates to CASSIQGNQPQHF. Drawing the rest from reference TRBV5-4 and TRBJ1-5, the complete variable domain is ETGVTQSPTHLIKTRGQQVTLRCSSQSGHNTVSWYQQALGQGPQFIFQYYREEENGRGNFPPRFSGLQFPNYSSELNVNALELDDSALYLCASSIQGNQPQHFGDGTRLSIL.

V is TRBV6-2 or TRBV6-3 and J is TRBJ2-7, with 8 bases lining up with TRBD1. The CDR3 sequence is 16 residues long. Germline CDR1 reads MNHEY; CDR2 reads SVGEGT. V was pared by 0 bases and J by 1 base, with 5 bases of the junction left unmatched. CDR3 sequence reads: CASSYSRRTGSYEQYF. CDR3 in DNA: TGTGCCAGCAGTTACTCGAGGCGGACAGGGTCCTACGAGCAGTACTTC.

This clonotype was counted many times. The CDR3 bases are TGTGCCAGCAGTGGTGTCTCCGTCGGGGGGGAGCTGTTTTTT. Translating it yields CASSGVSVGGELFF. This chain uses TRBV25-1 with TRBJ2-2; D unclear. The CDR3 spans 14 residues. CDR1 is MGHDK, CDR2 SYGVNS, per germline. V lost 4 bases, J lost 8 bases, and 14 bases lay in between.

About this clonotype: Sequence at one end of the junction differs from germline and may be a read error. The J gene is TRBJ1-2, the V gene TRBV20-1; the match to TRBD1 covers 7 bases. There are 16 residues in the CDR3. Germline assignment: CDR1 DFQATT and CDR2 SNEGSKA (reference sequence). CDR3 in amino acids: CSAGDRTGQANYGYTF. Written as DNA, the CDR3 is TGCAGTGCTGGAGATAGGACAGGCCAAGCTAACTATGGCTACACCTTC.

This clonotype came up a few times. This rearrangement joins TRBV20-1 to TRBJ2-4; 8 nucleotides agree with TRBD2. The V and J ends lost 0 bases and 0 bases, in that order; junction bases with no gene match: 1. This CDR3 spans 15 amino acids. Germline CDR1 DFQATT, CDR2 SNEGSKA (reference sequence). The CDR3 sequence: CSARDGGEAKNIQYF. CDR3 coding DNA: TGCAGTGCTAGAGACGGGGGGGAAGCCAAAAACATTCAGTACTTC.

This clonotype was seen repeatedly, ten times or more. The chain links TRBV20-1 to TRBJ2-5, with unresolved D. This CDR3 is built from 13 residues. Germline V gives CDR1 DFQATT, CDR2 SNEGSKA (reference sequence). Trimming left V 3 bases short and J 4 bases short, with 12 bases between. The CDR3 bases are TGCAGTGCTAGGTCCGAAGGCGGAGAGACCCAGTACTTC. Its translation: CSARSEGGETQYF.

For this clonotype: A clone one base away is much larger, so this may be a read error. V is TRBV3-1 and J is TRBJ2-5; maybe TRBD1 (6 bases). This CDR3 region has 15 residues. Germline CDR1 reads LGHDT; CDR2 reads YNNKEL (reference sequence). DNA for the CDR3: TGTTCCAGCAGCCAAATCACAGGGATTAGAGAGACCCAGTACTTC. It is translated as CSSSQITGIRETQYF.

This clonotype has ten or more counts. The chain couples TRBV5-4 to TRBJ1-1; D is undetermined. V was shortened by 0 bases and J by 4 bases, with 7 bases between the two germline ends. CDR1 and CDR2 (germline): SGHNT, YYREEE (reference sequence). The CDR3 totals 13 residues. CDR3 in amino acids: CASSLDGFTEAFF. For the CDR3, the DNA is TGTGCCAGCAGCTTGGATGGGTTCACTGAAGCTTTCTTT.

This clonotype was seen ten or more times. The CDR3 DNA reads TGTGCCAGCAGCCTCCGACAGGGCCAAGAGACCCAGTACTTC. Translating gives CASSLRQGQETQYF. The rearrangement joins TRBV28 to TRBJ2-5; TRBD1 matches at 7 bases. V shed 6 bases and J 1 base; nucleotides not matched to a gene: 5. In germline, CDR1 is MDHEN, CDR2 SYDVKM. The CDR3 sequence is 14 residues long.

The chain is built from TRBV5-1 and TRBJ2-5, with D perhaps matching TRBD2 (5 bases). Trimming cost V 4 bases and J 1 base, with 8 bases left between them. Germline V gene data show CDR1 as SGHRS and CDR2 as YFSETQ. The CDR3 has 13 amino acids. CDR3 protein: CASSRSGQETQYF. The DNA for the CDR3 is TGCGCCAGCAGCCGGAGCGGCCAAGAGACCCAGTACTTC.

V gene TRBV6-1 combines with J gene TRBJ2-3, with no clear D. Germline V CDR1 and CDR2: MNHNS, SASEGT. V was cut by 0 bases and J by 3 bases, with 10 bases left in between. This CDR3 has 15 amino acids. This chain's CDR3 is CASSEASGRTDTQYF. CDR3 coding DNA: TGTGCCAGCAGTGAAGCGTCCGGTAGGACAGATACGCAGTATTTT.

This clonotype was observed at least ten times. The chain couples TRBV10-3 to TRBJ1-1; maybe TRBD1 (6 bases). In germline, CDR1 is ENHRY, CDR2 SYGVKD. CDR3 length equals 13 residues. V was pared by 6 bases and J by 0 bases, with 8 bases between. CDR3 in DNA: TGTGCCATCAGGGGGACACTGAACACTGAAGCTTTCTTT. This gives the protein CAIRGTLNTEAFF.

This clonotype was seen only a few times. The chain links TRBV7-9 to TRBJ2-2; 7 nucleotides align to TRBD1. The CDR3 length is 14 residues. J was trimmed by 4 bases and V by 5 bases; bases with no gene match: 4. Germline values: CDR1 SEHNR, CDR2 FQNEAQ (reference sequence). The CDR3 coding sequence is TGTGCCAGCAGCAGAACAGGGGTCACCGGGGAGCTGTTTTTT. Translating it yields CASSRTGVTGELFF.

This clonotype was counted at least ten times. CDR3 nucleotides: TGTGCTAGTGGTTTGGTATTGACAGCCTCCTACGAGCAGTACTTC. Residues: CASGLVLTASYEQYF. This chain uses TRBV12-5 with TRBJ2-7, with a tentative D call TRBD1 (5 bases). The V end was cut by 0 bases, the J end by 0 bases, with 9 bases between. Germline lookup yields CDR1 LGHNT and CDR2 FRNRAP. The CDR3 length is 15 residues.

In its sample, this clonotype was seen many times. This sequence joins TRBV10-3 and TRBJ2-1; 8 positions match TRBD2. V lost 7 bases and J lost 7; bases outside the gene matches: 9. The CDR3 contains 14 residues. CDR1 is ENHRY and CDR2 is SYGVKD in the germline V gene. Written as DNA, the CDR3 is TGTGCCATCACGTCGGGACTAGTTGTTAATGAGCAGTTCTTC. Protein: CAITSGLVVNEQFF.

This clonotype was detected a few times. The chain couples TRBV7-2 to TRBJ2-5; D is undetermined. With 3 bases removed from V and 2 bases from J, the gap between germline ends came to 7 bases. Germline values: CDR1 SGHTA, CDR2 FQGNSA. The CDR3 contains 13 residues. CDR3 coding DNA: TGTGCCAGCAGCTTTACCCGACAAGAGACCCAGTACTTC. Encoded protein: CASSFTRQETQYF.

The V call is TRBV7-3, the J call TRBJ2-5; no firm D call. This CDR3 spans 15 amino acids. CDR1 is SGHTA and CDR2 is FQGTGA in the germline V gene. The V and J ends lost 0 bases and 5 bases respectively, with 13 bases between them. CDR3 protein: CASSLTRGPRETQYF. The CDR3 DNA is TGTGCCAGCAGCTTAACTCGCGGCCCCCGGGAGACCCAGTACTTC. The full variable domain, in which reference TRBV7-3 and TRBJ2-5 provide the parts outside the CDR3, is GAGVSQTPSNKVTEKGKYVELRCDPISGHTALYWYRQSLGQGPEFLIYFQGTGAADDSGLPNDRFFAVRPEGSVSTLKIQRTERGDSAVYLCASSLTRGPRETQYFGPGTRLLVL.